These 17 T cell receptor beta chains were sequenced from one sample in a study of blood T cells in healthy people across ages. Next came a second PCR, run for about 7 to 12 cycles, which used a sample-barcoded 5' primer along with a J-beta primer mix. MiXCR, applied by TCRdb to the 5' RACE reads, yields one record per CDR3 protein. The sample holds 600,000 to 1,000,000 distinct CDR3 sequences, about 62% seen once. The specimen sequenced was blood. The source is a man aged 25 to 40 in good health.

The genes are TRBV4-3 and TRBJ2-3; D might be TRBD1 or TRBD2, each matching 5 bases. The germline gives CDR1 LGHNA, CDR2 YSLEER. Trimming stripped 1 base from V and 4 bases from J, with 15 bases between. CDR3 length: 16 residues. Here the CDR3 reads CASSQGWGQAADTQYF. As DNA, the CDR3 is TGCGCCAGCAGCCAAGGGTGGGGCCAAGCGGCAGATACGCAGTATTTT.

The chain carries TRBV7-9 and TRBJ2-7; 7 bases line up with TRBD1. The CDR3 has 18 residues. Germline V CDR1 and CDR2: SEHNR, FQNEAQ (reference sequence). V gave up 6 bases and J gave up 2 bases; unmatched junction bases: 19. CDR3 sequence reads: CASSFPRTGRAGPYEQYF. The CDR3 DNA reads TGTGCCAGCAGTTTCCCGAGGACAGGCAGGGCAGGTCCCTACGAGCAGTACTTC.

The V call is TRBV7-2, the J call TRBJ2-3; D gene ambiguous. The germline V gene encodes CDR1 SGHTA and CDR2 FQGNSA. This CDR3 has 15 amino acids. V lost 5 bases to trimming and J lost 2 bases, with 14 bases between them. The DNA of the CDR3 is TGTGCCAGCAGCCCCGAACCACCCTCCACAGATACGCAGTATTTT. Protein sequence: CASSPEPPSTDTQYF.

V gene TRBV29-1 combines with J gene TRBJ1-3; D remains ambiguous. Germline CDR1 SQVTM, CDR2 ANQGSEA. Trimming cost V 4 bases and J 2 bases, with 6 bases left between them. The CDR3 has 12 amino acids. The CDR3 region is CSVGTPGNTIYF. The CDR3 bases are TGCAGCGTTGGGACTCCTGGAAACACCATATATTTT. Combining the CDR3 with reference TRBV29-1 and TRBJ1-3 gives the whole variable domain SAVISQKPSRDICQRGTSLTIQCQVDSQVTMMFWYRQQPGQSLTLIATANQGSEATYESGFVIDKFPISRPNLTFSTLTVSNMSPEDSSIYLCSVGTPGNTIYFGEGSWLTVV.

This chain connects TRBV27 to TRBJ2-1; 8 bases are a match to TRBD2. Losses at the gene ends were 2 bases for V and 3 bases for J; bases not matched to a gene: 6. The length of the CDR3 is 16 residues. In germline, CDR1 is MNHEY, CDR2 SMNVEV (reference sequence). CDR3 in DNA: TGTGCCAGCAGTTTAGACACTAGCGGAAGCTACAATGAGCAGTTCTTC. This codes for CASSLDTSGSYNEQFF.

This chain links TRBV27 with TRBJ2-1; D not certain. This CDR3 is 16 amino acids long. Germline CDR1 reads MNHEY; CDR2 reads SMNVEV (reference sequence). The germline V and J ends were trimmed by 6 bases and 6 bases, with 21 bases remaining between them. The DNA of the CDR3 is TGTGCCAGCAGCTCAAGTGCAGTGGATTTCAGCAATGAGCAGTTCTTC. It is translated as CASSSSAVDFSNEQFF.

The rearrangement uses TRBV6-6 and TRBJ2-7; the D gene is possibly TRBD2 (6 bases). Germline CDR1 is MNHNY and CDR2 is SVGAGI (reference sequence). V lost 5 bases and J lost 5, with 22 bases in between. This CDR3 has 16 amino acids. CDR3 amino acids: CASSRRTLAIMNEQYF. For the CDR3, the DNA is TGTGCCAGCAGTCGAAGGACACTAGCTATTATGAACGAGCAGTACTTC.

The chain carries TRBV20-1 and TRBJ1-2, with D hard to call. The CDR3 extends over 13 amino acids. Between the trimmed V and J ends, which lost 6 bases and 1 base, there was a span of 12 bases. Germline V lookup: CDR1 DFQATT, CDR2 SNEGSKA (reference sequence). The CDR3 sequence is CSAPTQLNYGYTF. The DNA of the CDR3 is TGCAGTGCGCCAACCCAGCTTAACTATGGCTACACCTTC.

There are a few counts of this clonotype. In DNA form, the CDR3 reads TGTGCCAGCAGTTTATTGGGGTATGGCTACACCTTC. Translating gives CASSLLGYGYTF. V and J are TRBV12-3 or TRBV12-4 and TRBJ1-2; D unclear. The length of the CDR3 is 12 residues. Between the trimmed V and J ends, which lost 2 bases and 5 bases, there was a span of 6 bases.

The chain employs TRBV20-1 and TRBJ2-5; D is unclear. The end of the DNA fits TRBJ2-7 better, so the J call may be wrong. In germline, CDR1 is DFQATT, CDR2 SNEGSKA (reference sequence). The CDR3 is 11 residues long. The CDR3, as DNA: TGCAGTGCCTACTTCACCTACGAGCAGTACTTC. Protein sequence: CSAYFTYEQYF.

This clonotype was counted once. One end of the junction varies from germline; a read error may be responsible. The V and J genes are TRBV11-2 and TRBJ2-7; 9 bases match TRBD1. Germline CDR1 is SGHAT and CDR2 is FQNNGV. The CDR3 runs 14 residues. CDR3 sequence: CAGSPGQGIYEQYF. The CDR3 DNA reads TGTGCCGGCAGCCCGGGACAGGGCATCTACGAGCAGTACTTC.

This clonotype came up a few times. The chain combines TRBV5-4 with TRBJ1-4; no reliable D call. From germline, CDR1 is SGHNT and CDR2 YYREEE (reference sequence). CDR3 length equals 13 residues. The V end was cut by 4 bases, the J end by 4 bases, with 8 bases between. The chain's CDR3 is CASSLGLNEKLFF. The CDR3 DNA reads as TGTGCCAGCAGCCTGGGCCTTAATGAAAAACTGTTTTTT. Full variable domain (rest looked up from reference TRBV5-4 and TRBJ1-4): ETGVTQSPTHLIKTRGQQVTLRCSSQSGHNTVSWYQQALGQGPQFIFQYYREEENGRGNFPPRFSGLQFPNYSSELNVNALELDDSALYLCASSLGLNEKLFFGSGTQLSVL.

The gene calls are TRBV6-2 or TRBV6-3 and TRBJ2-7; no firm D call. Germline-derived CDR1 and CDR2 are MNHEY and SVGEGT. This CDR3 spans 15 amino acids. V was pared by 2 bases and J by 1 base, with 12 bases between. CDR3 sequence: CASSYPGRLSYEQYF. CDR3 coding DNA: TGTGCCAGCAGTTACCCCGGCAGGTTATCCTACGAGCAGTACTTC.

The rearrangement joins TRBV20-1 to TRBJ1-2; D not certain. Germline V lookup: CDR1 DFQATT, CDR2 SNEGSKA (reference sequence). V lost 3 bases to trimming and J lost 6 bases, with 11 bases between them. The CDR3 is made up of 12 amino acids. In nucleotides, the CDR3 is TGCAGTGCTAGTGATTGGGTCAATGGCTACACCTTC. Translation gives CSASDWVNGYTF.

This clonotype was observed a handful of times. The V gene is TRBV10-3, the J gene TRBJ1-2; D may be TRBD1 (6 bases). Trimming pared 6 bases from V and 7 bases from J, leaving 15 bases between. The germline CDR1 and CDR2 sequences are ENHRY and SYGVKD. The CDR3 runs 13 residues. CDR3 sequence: CAIRGDTTTGYTF. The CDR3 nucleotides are TGTGCCATCAGGGGGGACACCACCACTGGCTACACCTTC.

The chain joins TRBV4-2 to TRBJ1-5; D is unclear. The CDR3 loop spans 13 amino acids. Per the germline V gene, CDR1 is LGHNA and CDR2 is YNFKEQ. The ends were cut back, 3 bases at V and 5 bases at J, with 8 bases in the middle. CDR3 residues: CASSQRVDQPQHF. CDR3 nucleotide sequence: TGTGCCAGCAGCCAGAGGGTGGATCAGCCCCAGCATTTT.

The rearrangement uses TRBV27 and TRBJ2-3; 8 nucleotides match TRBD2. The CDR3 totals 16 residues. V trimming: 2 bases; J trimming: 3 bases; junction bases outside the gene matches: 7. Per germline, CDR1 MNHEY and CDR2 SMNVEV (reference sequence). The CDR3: CASSLGSSGATDTQYF. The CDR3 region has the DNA TGTGCCAGCAGTTTAGGGAGTAGCGGGGCAACAGATACGCAGTATTTT.